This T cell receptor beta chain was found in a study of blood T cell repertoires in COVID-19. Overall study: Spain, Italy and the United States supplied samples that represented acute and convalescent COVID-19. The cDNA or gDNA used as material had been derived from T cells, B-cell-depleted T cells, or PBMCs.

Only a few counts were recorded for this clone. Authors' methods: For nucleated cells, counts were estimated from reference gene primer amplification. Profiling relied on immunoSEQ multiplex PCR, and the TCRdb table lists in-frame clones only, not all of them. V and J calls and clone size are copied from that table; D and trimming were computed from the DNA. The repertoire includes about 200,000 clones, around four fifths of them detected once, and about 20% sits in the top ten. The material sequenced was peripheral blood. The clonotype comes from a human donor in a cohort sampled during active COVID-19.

CDR3 nucleotide sequence: TGCGCCAGCAGTGAGTCAGCAGGGGCCGACACTGAAGCTTTCTTT. Protein product: CASSESAGADTEAFF. The chain employs TRBV10-2 and TRBJ1-1; possibly TRBD1 for D (6 bases). The germline V gene encodes CDR1 WSHSY and CDR2 SAAADI. The length of the CDR3 is 15 residues. The V end lost 0 bases, the J end lost 3 bases, and 11 bases lay between the germline ends.